This passage covers 29 T cell receptor beta chains from one sample sequenced in a study of blood T cell repertoires in COVID-19. Sequencing used immunoSEQ multiplex PCR; TCRdb keeps in-frame clones, though not all of them. The data show fewer than 700,000 clones, about 88% seen once. The sample comprised peripheral blood. The receptors were gathered from a woman in her fifties or sixties with COVID-19, enrolled during active disease.

The chain is built from TRBV20-1 and TRBJ1-2; D gene ambiguous. Germline assignment: CDR1 DFQATT and CDR2 SNEGSKA (reference sequence). V lost 3 bases to trimming and J lost 0 bases, with 5 bases between them. The CDR3 loop spans 12 amino acids. CDR3 loop: CSASLTNYGYTF. The CDR3 DNA follows: TGCAGTGCTAGTCTAACTAACTATGGCTACACCTTC.

V gene TRBV19 combines with J gene TRBJ1-2; D call uncertain. The CDR3 runs to 13 residues. Per germline, CDR1 LNHDA and CDR2 SQIVND (reference sequence). V was shortened by 6 bases and J by 6 bases, with 14 bases between the two germline ends. This chain's CDR3 is CASRSGGRDGYTF. The DNA for the CDR3 is TGTGCCAGTAGGTCAGGAGGGAGAGATGGCTACACCTTC.

CDR3: CASAKPTGELFF. CDR3 sequence (DNA): TGTGCCAGCGCAAAGCCCACCGGGGAGCTGTTTTTT. The rearrangement joins TRBV7-3 to TRBJ2-2; D not certain. Germline V CDR1 and CDR2: SGHTA, FQGTGA. V lost 8 bases to trimming and J lost 4 bases, with 8 bases between them. This CDR3 is 12 amino acids long.

V and J are TRBV5-8 and TRBJ2-7; 7 bases map to TRBD1. CDR3 size: 15 residues. Unmatched junction bases numbered 9, after V lost 0 bases and J lost 6 bases. Germline assignment: CDR1 SGHTS and CDR2 YDEGEE. CDR3 DNA: TGTGCCAGCAGCTTGGGGGCCTATCGACAGGGCGAGCAGTACTTC. It encodes CASSLGAYRQGEQYF.

The chain combines TRBV6-1 with TRBJ2-6; TRBD2 matches at 8 bases. Germline trimming cut 6 bases from V and 1 base from J; bases unmatched to any gene: 2. The CDR3 spans 15 residues. Per the germline V gene, CDR1 is MNHNS and CDR2 is SASEGT. The CDR3 region has the DNA TGTGCCAGCAGCCGGGGGGGGTCTGGGGCCAACGTCCTGACTTTC. This codes for CASSRGGSGANVLTF.

The rearrangement links TRBV24-1 to TRBJ1-1, with 10 bases fitting TRBD1. Germline lookup yields CDR1 KGHDR and CDR2 SFDVKD. V lost 2 bases, J lost 7 bases, and 12 bases stayed unmatched. This CDR3 has 17 amino acids. CDR3 sequence: CATSDSRASTGGYEAFF. DNA of the CDR3: TGTGCCACCAGTGATTCAAGGGCCTCGACAGGGGGCTATGAAGCTTTCTTT.

The CDR3: CASSLGPGQGGKAFF. CDR3 DNA: TGCGCCAGCAGTCTGGGACCGGGACAGGGTGGGAAAGCTTTCTTT. J is TRBJ1-1 and V is TRBV10-1; 9 nucleotides agree with TRBD1. From germline, CDR1 is WNHNN and CDR2 SYGVQD (reference sequence). V shed 5 bases, J shed 9 bases, and the junction held 13 bases outside the gene matches. CDR3 length: 15 residues.

This clone was seen many times. This rearrangement joins TRBV27 to TRBJ2-2; 7 bases are a match to TRBD1. Germline V CDR1 and CDR2: MNHEY, SMNVEV (reference sequence). The CDR3 covers 13 residues. Trimming took 11 bases from V and 3 from J; bases not matched to a gene: 6. The chain's CDR3 is CARITGDTGELFF. CDR3 bases: TGTGCCCGGATAACAGGGGACACCGGGGAGCTGTTTTTT.

This clone was picked up one time. This chain connects TRBV5-4 to TRBJ1-1; D gene unclear. Looked up from germline, CDR1 is SGHNT and CDR2 is YYREEE (reference sequence). The CDR3 has 15 amino acids. With 0 bases removed from V and 1 base from J, the gap between germline ends came to 10 bases. In DNA, the CDR3 is TGTGCCAGCAGCTTGGACCCGGGAACGAACACTGAAGCTTTCTTT. It translates to CASSLDPGTNTEAFF.

This chain uses TRBV9 with TRBJ1-2, with D possibly being TRBD1 (5 bases). Trimming shortened V by 0 bases and J by 1 base, and 7 bases separated the two germline ends. The CDR3 extends over 14 amino acids. The germline gives CDR1 SGDLS, CDR2 YYNGEE. The CDR3 DNA reads as TGTGCCAGCAGCGTAGACAGGAGTAACTATGGCTACACCTTC. Encoded protein: CASSVDRSNYGYTF.

The CDR3 region is CASSQRGPGELFF. The DNA of the CDR3 is TGCGCCAGCAGCCAAAGGGGGCCCGGGGAGCTGTTTTTT. The genes are TRBV5-1 and TRBJ2-2, with 7 bases aligning to TRBD1. The CDR3 totals 13 residues. Germline V lookup: CDR1 SGHRS, CDR2 YFSETQ. Trimming cost V 4 bases and J 6 bases; bases outside gene matches: 3.

This chain joins TRBV5-4 and TRBJ2-7, with 7 positions matching TRBD2. The CDR3 sequence is 15 residues long. J gave up 2 bases and V 2 bases, and 7 bases lay outside the gene matches. Germline V lookup: CDR1 SGHNT, CDR2 YYREEE (reference sequence). For the CDR3, the DNA is TGTGCCAGCAGCTTTGGAGCGGGGTCACCCTACGAGCAGTACTTC. Its translation is CASSFGAGSPYEQYF.

The chain is built from TRBV5-1 and TRBJ2-5, with 8 bases lining up with TRBD1. Trimming removed 2 bases from V and 3 bases from J; junction bases left unmatched: 3. From germline, CDR1 is SGHRS and CDR2 YFSETQ. There are 14 residues in the CDR3. The CDR3 region has the DNA TGCGCCAGCAGCTTAGGGACAGGCGAAGAGACCCAGTACTTC. Protein product: CASSLGTGEETQYF.

The CDR3 bases are TGTGCCTGGAGGGGGACAGGGGGAGGTGGCAATCAGCCCCAGCATTTT. It is translated as CAWRGTGGGGNQPQHF. The chain has TRBV30 and TRBJ1-5, with TRBD1 matching 11 bases. Germline lookup yields CDR1 GTSNPN and CDR2 SVGIG (reference sequence). Trimming took 3 bases from V and 2 from J; bases not matched to a gene: 6. This CDR3 has 16 residues.

The chain has TRBV27 and TRBJ2-7, with TRBD1 as a possible D gene (6 bases). CDR1 MNHEY and CDR2 SMNVEV come from the germline V gene (reference sequence). The CDR3 sequence is 13 residues long. V was cut by 6 bases and J by 3 bases, with 12 bases left in between. DNA for the CDR3: TGTGCCAGCAGAGAACGAGGGGGCTACGAGCAGTACTTC. It translates to CASRERGGYEQYF.

V is TRBV29-1 and J is TRBJ2-5, with 11 nucleotides matching TRBD1. This CDR3 is built from 15 residues. J lost 1 base, V lost 4 bases, and 5 bases had no gene match. In germline, CDR1 is SQVTM, CDR2 ANQGSEA. CDR3 bases: TGCAGCGTTGCGCCGGGACAGGGGGTCCAAGAGACCCAGTACTTC. This gives the protein CSVAPGQGVQETQYF.

The chain links TRBV27 to TRBJ1-2; unclear D gene. The germline V and J ends were trimmed by 5 bases and 7 bases, with 14 bases remaining between them. The CDR3 spans 13 residues. Germline CDR1 reads MNHEY; CDR2 reads SMNVEV (reference sequence). CDR3 in DNA: TGTGCCAGCAGTGCCATCGAGGGAGTTGGCTACACCTTC. Protein: CASSAIEGVGYTF.

The chain recombines TRBV6-5 with TRBJ1-1, with D perhaps matching TRBD1 (5 bases). The V and J ends lost 2 bases and 5 bases respectively, with 12 bases between them. The CDR3 is made up of 14 amino acids. From germline, CDR1 is MNHEY and CDR2 SVGAGI. For the CDR3, the DNA is TGTGCCAGCAGTTACATTTCGGGGGAGACTGAAGCTTTCTTT. Amino acid sequence: CASSYISGETEAFF.

V and J are TRBV25-1 and TRBJ1-1; no clear D. Trimming removed 6 bases at V and 3 bases at J, with 11 bases between. This CDR3 region has 13 residues. Germline V gene data show CDR1 as MGHDK and CDR2 as SYGVNS. CDR3: CASSFQGDTEAFF. In DNA form, the CDR3 reads TGTGCCAGCAGCTTTCAAGGAGACACTGAAGCTTTCTTT.

CDR3 in DNA: TGTGCCAGCAGCTTAAGGCCGGGGCGCGGGGGTCTTGACCAGCCCCAGCATTTT. This encodes CASSLRPGRGGLDQPQHF. The V call is TRBV7-6, the J call TRBJ1-5, with D maybe TRBD1 (5 bases). V was pared by 2 bases and J by 7 bases, with 24 bases between. Germline-derived CDR1 and CDR2 are SGHVS and FNYEAQ. The CDR3 runs to 18 residues.

The chain carries TRBV30 and TRBJ1-1; 10 bases fit TRBD1. The CDR3 is made up of 13 amino acids. The J segment lost 12 bases and the V segment lost 1 base, leaving 8 bases of the junction unmatched. Germline CDR1 GTSNPN, CDR2 SVGIG (reference sequence). This CDR3 reads CAWSEMGQGRTFF. CDR3 in DNA: TGTGCCTGGAGTGAGATGGGACAGGGGAGGACTTTCTTT.

As to this clone: Within the sample, other DNA sequences also encode this same CDR3. This rearrangement joins TRBV27 to TRBJ1-1; D not resolved. The V and J ends lost 3 bases and 4 bases respectively, with 3 bases between them. There are 11 residues in the CDR3. Germline V gives CDR1 MNHEY, CDR2 SMNVEV (reference sequence). CDR3 sequence reads: CASSFGTEAFF. In nucleotides, the CDR3 is TGTGCCAGCAGTTTCGGCACTGAAGCTTTCTTT.

The genes are TRBV6-5 and TRBJ2-7; possibly TRBD2 for D (6 bases). The V gene's germline CDR1 is MNHEY and CDR2 SVGAGI. This CDR3 comprises 15 residues. Trimming left V 6 bases short and J 2 bases short, with 17 bases between. CDR3 residues: CASRRGPGGTYEQYF. The CDR3 nucleotides read TGTGCCAGCAGAAGAGGGCCCGGGGGAACCTACGAGCAGTACTTC.

The sample holds a few counts of this clone. This chain uses TRBV2 with TRBJ1-2, with 8 bases fitting TRBD1. From germline, CDR1 is SNHLY and CDR2 FYNNEI. V lost 5 bases, J lost 5 bases, and 7 bases stayed unmatched. This CDR3 is built from 14 residues. The CDR3 reads CASSNGQGGYGYTF. DNA for the CDR3: TGTGCCAGCAGTAACGGACAGGGCGGGTATGGCTACACCTTC.

The rearrangement uses TRBV7-2 and TRBJ1-4, with unresolved D. The germline V gene encodes CDR1 SGHTA and CDR2 FQGNSA. V was pared by 3 bases and J by 10 bases, with 3 bases between. The CDR3 length is 10 residues. The CDR3 nucleotides are TGTGCCAGCAGCTTCAGAAAACTGTTTTTT. Translation gives CASSFRKLFF. Drawing the rest from reference TRBV7-2 and TRBJ1-4, the complete variable domain is GAGVSQSPSNKVTEKGKDVELRCDPISGHTALYWYRQSLGQGLEFLIYFQGNSAPDKSGLPSDRFSAERTGGSVSTLTIQRTQQEDSAVYLCASSFRKLFFGSGTQLSVL.

This chain uses TRBV6-5 with TRBJ2-5, with TRBD1 matching 8 bases. V shed 5 bases, J shed 2 bases, and the junction held 7 bases outside the gene matches. The CDR3 covers 15 residues. The V gene's germline CDR1 is MNHEY and CDR2 SVGAGI. The CDR3 DNA sequence: TGTGCCAGCAGTCTACAGGGGGAATTACAAGAGACCCAGTACTTC. As protein: CASSLQGELQETQYF.

The chain carries TRBV7-6 and TRBJ2-5; TRBD1 aligns across 8 bases. Germline V gene data show CDR1 as SGHVS and CDR2 as FNYEAQ. The CDR3 is 17 amino acids. Trimming took 0 bases from V and 5 from J; bases not matched to a gene: 11. CDR3 in amino acids: CASSLAEGQGDSETQYF. In DNA, the CDR3 is TGTGCCAGCAGCTTAGCGGAAGGACAGGGTGATTCGGAGACCCAGTACTTC.

CDR3 in DNA: TGTGCCAGCAGCCCCTACAGAACTAACTATGGCTACACCTTC. Residues: CASSPYRTNYGYTF. The chain has TRBV9 and TRBJ1-2; no clear D. In germline, CDR1 is SGDLS, CDR2 YYNGEE. V was shortened by 4 bases and J by 0 bases, with 10 bases between the two germline ends. This CDR3 is 14 amino acids long.

This chain uses TRBV12-3 or TRBV12-4 with TRBJ1-2; D is undetermined. The V gene lost 1 base and the J gene lost 8 bases, with 11 bases spanning the gap. This CDR3 contains 13 residues. CDR3 in amino acids: CASSLGMSRGYTF. In DNA form, the CDR3 reads TGTGCCAGCAGTTTAGGAATGAGCAGGGGCTACACCTTC.